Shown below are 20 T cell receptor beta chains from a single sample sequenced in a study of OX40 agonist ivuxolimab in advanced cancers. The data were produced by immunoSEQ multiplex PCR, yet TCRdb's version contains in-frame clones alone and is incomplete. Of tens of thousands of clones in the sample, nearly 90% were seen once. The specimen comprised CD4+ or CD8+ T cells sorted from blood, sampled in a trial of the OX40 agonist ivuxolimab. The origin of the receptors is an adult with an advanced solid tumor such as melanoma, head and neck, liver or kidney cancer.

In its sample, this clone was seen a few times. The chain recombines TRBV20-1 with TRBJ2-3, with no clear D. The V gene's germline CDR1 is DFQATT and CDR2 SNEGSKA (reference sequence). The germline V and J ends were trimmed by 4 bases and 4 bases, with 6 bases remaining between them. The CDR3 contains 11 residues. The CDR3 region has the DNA TGCAGTGCTAAGGTAGCAGATACGCAGTATTTT. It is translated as CSAKVADTQYF.

CDR3 amino acids: CASSLQTGRGPGELFF. DNA for the CDR3: TGTGCCAGCAGCCTCCAGACAGGGAGGGGGCCCGGGGAGCTGTTTTTT. V and J are TRBV7-6 and TRBJ2-2; D is possibly TRBD1 or TRBD2 (7 bases each). In germline, CDR1 is SGHVS, CDR2 FNYEAQ. This CDR3 is 16 amino acids long. V was cut by 5 bases and J by 6 bases, with 19 bases left in between. The full variable domain, with the rest looked up from reference TRBV7-6 and TRBJ2-2, is GAGVSQSPRYKVTKRGQDVALRCDPISGHVSLYWYRQALGQGPEFLTYFNYEAQQDKSGLPNDRFSAERPEGSISTLTIQRTEQRDSAMYRCASSLQTGRGPGELFFGEGSRLTVL.

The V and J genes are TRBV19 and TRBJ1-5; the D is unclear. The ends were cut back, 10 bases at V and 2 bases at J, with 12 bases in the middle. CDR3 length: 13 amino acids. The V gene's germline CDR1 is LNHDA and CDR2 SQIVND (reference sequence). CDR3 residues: CATSRRGNQPQHF. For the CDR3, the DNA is TGTGCCACTTCGCGGCGCGGCAATCAGCCCCAGCATTTT. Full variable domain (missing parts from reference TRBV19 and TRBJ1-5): DGGITQSPKYLFRKEGQNVTLSCEQNLNHDAMYWYRQDPGQGLRLIYYSQIVNDFQKGDIAEGYSVSREKKESFPLTVTSAQKNPTAFYLCATSRRGNQPQHFGDGTRLSIL.

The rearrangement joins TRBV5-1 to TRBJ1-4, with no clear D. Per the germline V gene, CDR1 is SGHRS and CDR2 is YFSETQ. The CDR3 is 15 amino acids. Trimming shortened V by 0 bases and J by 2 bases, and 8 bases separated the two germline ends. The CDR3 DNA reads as TGCGCCAGCAGCTTGGGACCCGGCACTAATGAAAAACTGTTTTTT. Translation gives CASSLGPGTNEKLFF.

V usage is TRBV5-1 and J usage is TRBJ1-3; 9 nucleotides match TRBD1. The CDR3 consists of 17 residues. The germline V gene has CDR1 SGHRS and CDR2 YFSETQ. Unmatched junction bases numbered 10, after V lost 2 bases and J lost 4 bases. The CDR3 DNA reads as TGCGCCAGCAGCTTAAGAACCGGGACAGGGTACGGAAACACCATATATTTT. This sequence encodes CASSLRTGTGYGNTIYF.

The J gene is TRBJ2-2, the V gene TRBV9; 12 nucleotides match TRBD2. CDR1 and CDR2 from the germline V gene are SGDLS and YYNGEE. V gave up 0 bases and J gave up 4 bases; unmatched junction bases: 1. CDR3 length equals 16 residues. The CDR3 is CASSVASGGATGELFF. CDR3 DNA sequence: TGTGCCAGCAGCGTAGCTAGCGGGGGGGCCACCGGGGAGCTGTTTTTT.

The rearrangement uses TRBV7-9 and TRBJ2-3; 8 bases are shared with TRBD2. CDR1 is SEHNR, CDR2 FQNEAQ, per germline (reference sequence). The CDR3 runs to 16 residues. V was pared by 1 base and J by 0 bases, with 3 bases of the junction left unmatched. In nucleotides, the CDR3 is TGTGCCAGCAGCTTAGTACTAGCGGTTAGCACAGATACGCAGTATTTT. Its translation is CASSLVLAVSTDTQYF. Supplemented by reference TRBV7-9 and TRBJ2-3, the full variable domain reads DTGVSQNPRHKITKRGQNVTFRCDPISEHNRLYWYRQTLGQGPEFLTYFQNEAQLEKSRLLSDRFSAERPKGSFSTLEIQRTEQGDSAMYLCASSLVLAVSTDTQYFGPGTRLTVL.

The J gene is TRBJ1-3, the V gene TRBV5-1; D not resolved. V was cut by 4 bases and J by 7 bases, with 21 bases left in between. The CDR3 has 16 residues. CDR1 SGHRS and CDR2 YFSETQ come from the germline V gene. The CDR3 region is CASSRYNPSPTNTIYF. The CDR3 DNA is TGCGCCAGCAGCCGTTACAACCCGTCACCCACTAACACCATATATTTT.

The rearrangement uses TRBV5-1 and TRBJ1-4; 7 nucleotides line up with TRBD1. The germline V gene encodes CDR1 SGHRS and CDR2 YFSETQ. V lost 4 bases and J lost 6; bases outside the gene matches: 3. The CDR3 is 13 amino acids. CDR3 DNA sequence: TGCGCCAGCAGCGACAGGGTGGATGAAAAACTGTTTTTT. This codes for CASSDRVDEKLFF.

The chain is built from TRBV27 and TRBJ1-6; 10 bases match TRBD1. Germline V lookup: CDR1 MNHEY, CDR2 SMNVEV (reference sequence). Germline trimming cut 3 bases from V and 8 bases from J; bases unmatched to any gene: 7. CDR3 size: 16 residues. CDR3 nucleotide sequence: TGTGCCAGCAGTTTCCTCGAGGGGACAGGGGATTCACCCCTCCACTTT. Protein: CASSFLEGTGDSPLHF.

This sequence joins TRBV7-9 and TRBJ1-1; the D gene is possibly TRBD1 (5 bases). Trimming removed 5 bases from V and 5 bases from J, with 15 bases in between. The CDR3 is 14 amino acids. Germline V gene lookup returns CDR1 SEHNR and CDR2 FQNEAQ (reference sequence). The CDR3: CASSQGSGGTEAFF. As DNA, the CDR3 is TGTGCCAGCAGCCAGGGATCTGGCGGGACTGAAGCTTTCTTT. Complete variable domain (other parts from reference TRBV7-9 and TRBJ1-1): DTGVSQNPRHKITKRGQNVTFRCDPISEHNRLYWYRQTLGQGPEFLTYFQNEAQLEKSRLLSDRFSAERPKGSFSTLEIQRTEQGDSAMYLCASSQGSGGTEAFFGQGTRLTVV.

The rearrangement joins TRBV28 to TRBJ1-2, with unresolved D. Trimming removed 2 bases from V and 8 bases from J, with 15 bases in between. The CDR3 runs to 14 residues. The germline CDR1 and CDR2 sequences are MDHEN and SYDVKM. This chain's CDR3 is CASSLELRVTGYTF. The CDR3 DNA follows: TGTGCCAGCAGTTTAGAACTTCGGGTAACGGGCTACACCTTC.

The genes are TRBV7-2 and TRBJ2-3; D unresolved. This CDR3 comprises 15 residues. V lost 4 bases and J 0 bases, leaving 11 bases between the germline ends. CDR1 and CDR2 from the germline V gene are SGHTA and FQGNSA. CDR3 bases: TGTGCCAGCAGCTCTCCAACGGGCAGCACAGATACGCAGTATTTT. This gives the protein CASSSPTGSTDTQYF.

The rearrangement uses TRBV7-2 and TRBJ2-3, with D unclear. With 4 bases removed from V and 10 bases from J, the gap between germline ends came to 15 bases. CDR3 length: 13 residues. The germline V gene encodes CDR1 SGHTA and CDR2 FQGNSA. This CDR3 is CASSSTDRAAQYF. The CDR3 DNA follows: TGTGCCAGCAGCTCTACCGACCGGGCTGCGCAGTATTTT.

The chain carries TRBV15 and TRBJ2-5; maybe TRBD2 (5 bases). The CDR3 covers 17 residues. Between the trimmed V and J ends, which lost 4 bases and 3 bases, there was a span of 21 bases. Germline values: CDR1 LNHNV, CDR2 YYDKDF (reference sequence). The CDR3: CATSKYSGRPGEETQYF. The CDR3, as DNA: TGTGCCACCAGCAAATATTCTGGGCGGCCCGGGGAAGAGACCCAGTACTTC.

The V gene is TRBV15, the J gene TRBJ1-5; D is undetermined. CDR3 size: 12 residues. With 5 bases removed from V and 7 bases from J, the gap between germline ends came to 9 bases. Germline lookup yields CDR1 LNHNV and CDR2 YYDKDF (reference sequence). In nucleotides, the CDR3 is TGTGCCACCAGCCGGCGGGGACAGCCCCAGCATTTT. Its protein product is CATSRRGQPQHF.

The chain's CDR3 is CASSLETGIFGGYTF. The CDR3, as DNA: TGCGCCAGCAGCTTGGAGACAGGGATCTTTGGTGGCTACACCTTC. This chain connects TRBV5-1 to TRBJ1-2, with 7 nucleotides matching TRBD1. This CDR3 contains 15 residues. Germline CDR1 reads SGHRS; CDR2 reads YFSETQ. Trimming at V came to 0 bases and at J to 7 bases, leaving 9 bases not matched to a gene.

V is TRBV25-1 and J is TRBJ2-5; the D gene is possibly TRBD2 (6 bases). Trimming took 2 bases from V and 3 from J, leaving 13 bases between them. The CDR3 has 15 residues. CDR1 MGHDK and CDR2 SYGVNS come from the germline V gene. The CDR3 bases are TGTGCCAGCAGTGAAAAAGGCGGGGCGAAAGAGACCCAGTACTTC. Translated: CASSEKGGAKETQYF.

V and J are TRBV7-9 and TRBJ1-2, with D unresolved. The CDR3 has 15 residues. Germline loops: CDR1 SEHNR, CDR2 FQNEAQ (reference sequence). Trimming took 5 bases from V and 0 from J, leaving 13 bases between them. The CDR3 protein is CASSPQGGPNYGYTF. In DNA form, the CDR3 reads TGTGCCAGCAGCCCCCAAGGCGGGCCTAACTATGGCTACACCTTC.

The CDR3 coding sequence is TGCAGTGCTAGCTGGGCAGATACGCAGTATTTT. It encodes CSASWADTQYF. The chain employs TRBV20-1 and TRBJ2-3; D is uncertain. The CDR3 has 11 residues. Germline CDR1 DFQATT, CDR2 SNEGSKA (reference sequence). V lost 3 bases, J lost 4 bases, and 5 bases lay in between.